This record concerns one TCR beta chain sequence. Its specificity is unknown. This sample is drawn from a study of siplizumab effects on memory and regulatory T cells. Germline values: CDR1 SGHDT, CDR2 YYEEEE. The CDR3 runs 10 residues. Trimming cost V 7 bases and J 7 bases, with 7 bases left between them. Study findings and constraints: Proliferating Tregs from siplizumab cultures lacked functional confirmation of suppression. The Treg-derived share of mappable alloreactive CD4+ clones averaged approximately 71% with siplizumab and approximately 27% in controls. Naive T cells seemed more diverse than memory cells and seemed major alloresponse contributors.

The study assayed 100,000 or so TCR templates per sample. Produced via immunoSEQ multiplex PCR; TCRdb's table is partial and in-frame only. The sample has 80,000 to 130,000 clones; 94% are singletons. The sequenced material came from Tregs sorted from blood. The TCR comes from a human donor in good health. V is TRBV5-6 and J is TRBJ2-3; D not resolved. CDR3 protein: CASGRNTQYF. In nucleotides, the CDR3 is TGTGCCAGCGGGCGGAATACGCAGTATTTT.